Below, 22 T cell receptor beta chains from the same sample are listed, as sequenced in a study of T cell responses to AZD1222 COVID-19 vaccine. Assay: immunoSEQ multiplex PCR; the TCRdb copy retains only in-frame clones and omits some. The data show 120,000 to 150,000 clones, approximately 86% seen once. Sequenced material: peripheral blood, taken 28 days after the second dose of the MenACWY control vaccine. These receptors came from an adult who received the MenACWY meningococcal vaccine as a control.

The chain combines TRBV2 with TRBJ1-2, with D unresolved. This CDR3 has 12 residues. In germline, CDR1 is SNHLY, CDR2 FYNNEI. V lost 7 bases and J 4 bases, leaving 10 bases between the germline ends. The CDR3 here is CASILGFYGYTF. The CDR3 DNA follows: TGTGCCAGCATACTGGGTTTCTATGGCTACACCTTC.

CDR3 DNA sequence: TGTGCCAGCGGGACGAGGGCACGAGGCACTGAAGCTTTCTTT. It codes for CASGTRARGTEAFF. This chain joins TRBV5-6 and TRBJ1-1; a weak D match, TRBD1 (5 bases). The ends were cut back, 7 bases at V and 4 bases at J, with 17 bases in the middle. This CDR3 is 14 amino acids long. Germline V gene data show CDR1 as SGHDT and CDR2 as YYEEEE. The complete variable domain, with remaining parts taken from reference TRBV5-6 and TRBJ1-1, reads DAGVTQSPTHLIKTRGQQVTLRCSPKSGHDTVSWYQQALGQGPQFIFQYYEEEERQRGNFPDRFSGHQFPNYSSELNVNALLLGDSALYLCASGTRARGTEAFFGQGTRLTVV.

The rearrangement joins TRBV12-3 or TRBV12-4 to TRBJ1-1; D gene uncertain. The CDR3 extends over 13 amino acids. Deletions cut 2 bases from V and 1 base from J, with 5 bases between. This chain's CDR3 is CASSLSQNTEAFF. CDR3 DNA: TGTGCCAGCAGTTTAAGCCAGAACACTGAAGCTTTCTTT.

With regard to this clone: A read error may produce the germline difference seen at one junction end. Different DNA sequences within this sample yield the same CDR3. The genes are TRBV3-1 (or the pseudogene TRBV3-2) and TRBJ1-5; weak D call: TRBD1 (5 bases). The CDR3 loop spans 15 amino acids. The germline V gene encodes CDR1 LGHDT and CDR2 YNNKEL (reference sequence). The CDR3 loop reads CASSYDLRVGQPQHF. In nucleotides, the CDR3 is TGCGCCAGCAGTTACGATCTCAGGGTCGGCCAGCCCCAGCATTTT.

The CDR3: CASSLDRFANYGYTF. The CDR3 DNA follows: TGTGCCAGCAGCTTAGACAGATTCGCAAACTATGGCTACACCTTC. This chain uses TRBV5-6 with TRBJ1-2, with a tentative D call TRBD1 (5 bases). The CDR3 sequence is 15 residues long. Germline CDR1 reads SGHDT; CDR2 reads YYEEEE. V was cut by 2 bases and J by 2 bases, with 13 bases left in between.

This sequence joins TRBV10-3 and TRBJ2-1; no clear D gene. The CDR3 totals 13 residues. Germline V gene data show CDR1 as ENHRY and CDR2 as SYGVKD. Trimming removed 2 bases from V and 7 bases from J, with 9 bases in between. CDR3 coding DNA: TGTGCCATCAGTGAGACTAAGAGTAATGAGCAGTTCTTC. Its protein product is CAISETKSNEQFF.

The CDR3 DNA follows: TGTGCCAGCAGCCAAGATCCGGGCAGAAACTATGGCTACACCTTC. It is translated as CASSQDPGRNYGYTF. The gene calls are TRBV3-1 (or the pseudogene TRBV3-2) and TRBJ1-2, with D unclear. Germline lookup yields CDR1 LGHDT and CDR2 YNNKEL (reference sequence). The CDR3 runs 15 residues. The V gene lost 0 bases and the J gene lost 2 bases, with 10 bases spanning the gap.

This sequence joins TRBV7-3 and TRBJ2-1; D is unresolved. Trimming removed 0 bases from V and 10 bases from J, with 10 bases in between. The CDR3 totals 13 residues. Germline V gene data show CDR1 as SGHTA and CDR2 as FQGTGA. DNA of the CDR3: TGTGCCAGCAGCTTAACGTCCCAGCGCGAGCAGTTCTTC. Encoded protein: CASSLTSQREQFF.

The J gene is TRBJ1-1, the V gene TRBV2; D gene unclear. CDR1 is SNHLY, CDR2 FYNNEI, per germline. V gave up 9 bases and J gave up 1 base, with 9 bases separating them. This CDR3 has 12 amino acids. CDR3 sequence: CARVSTNTEAFF. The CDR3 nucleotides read TGTGCCAGGGTGTCTACGAACACTGAAGCTTTCTTT.

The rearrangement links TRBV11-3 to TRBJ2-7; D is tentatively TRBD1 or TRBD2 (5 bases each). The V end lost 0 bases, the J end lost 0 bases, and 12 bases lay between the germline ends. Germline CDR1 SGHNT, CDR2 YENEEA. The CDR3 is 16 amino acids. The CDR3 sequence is CASSLDRGSFSYEQYF. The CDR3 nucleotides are TGTGCCAGCAGCTTAGATCGGGGCAGCTTCTCCTACGAGCAGTACTTC.

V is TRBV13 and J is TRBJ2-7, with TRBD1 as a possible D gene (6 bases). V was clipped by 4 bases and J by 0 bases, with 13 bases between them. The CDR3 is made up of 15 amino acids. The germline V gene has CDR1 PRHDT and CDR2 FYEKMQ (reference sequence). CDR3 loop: CASSSTGSASYEQYF. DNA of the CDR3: TGTGCCAGCAGCTCGACAGGTTCGGCCTCCTACGAGCAGTACTTC. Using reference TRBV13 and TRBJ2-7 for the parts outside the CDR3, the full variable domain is AAGVIQSPRHLIKEKRETATLKCYPIPRHDTVYWYQQGPGQDPQFLISFYEKMQSDKGSIPDRFSAQQFSDYHSELNMSSLELGDSALYFCASSSTGSASYEQYFGPGTRLTVT.

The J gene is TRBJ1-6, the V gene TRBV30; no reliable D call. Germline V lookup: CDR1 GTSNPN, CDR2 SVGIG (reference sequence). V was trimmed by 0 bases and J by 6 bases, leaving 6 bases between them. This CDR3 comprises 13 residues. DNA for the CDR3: TGTGCCTGGAGTGTAACAGCTAATTCACCCCTCCACTTT. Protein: CAWSVTANSPLHF.

The CDR3 spells CASSPGSHGSGYTF. CDR3 nucleotides: TGTGCCAGCAGCCCCGGGAGCCACGGCTCCGGCTACACCTTC. The chain couples TRBV7-2 to TRBJ1-2; D is undetermined. CDR1 and CDR2 (germline): SGHTA, FQGNSA. The CDR3 extends over 14 amino acids. Trimming removed 5 bases at V and 8 bases at J, with 18 bases between. The full variable domain, its missing parts supplied by reference TRBV7-2 and TRBJ1-2, is GAGVSQSPSNKVTEKGKDVELRCDPISGHTALYWYRQSLGQGLEFLIYFQGNSAPDKSGLPSDRFSAERTGGSVSTLTIQRTQQEDSAVYLCASSPGSHGSGYTFGSGTRLTVV.

The CDR3 bases are TGTGCCAGTAGCCTGGGGACAGGGGTATATAATTCACCCCTCCACTTT. Translated, it gives CASSLGTGVYNSPLHF. The chain couples TRBV19 to TRBJ1-6, with 10 bases identical to TRBD1. V trimming: 6 bases; J trimming: 4 bases; junction bases outside the gene matches: 6. The CDR3 sequence is 16 residues long. Germline CDR1 reads LNHDA; CDR2 reads SQIVND (reference sequence).

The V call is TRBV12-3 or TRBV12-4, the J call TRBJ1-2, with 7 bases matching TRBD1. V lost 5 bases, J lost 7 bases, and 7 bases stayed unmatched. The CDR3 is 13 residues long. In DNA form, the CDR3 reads TGTGCCAGCAGTAGGACAGGTTGGTCTGGCTACACCTTC. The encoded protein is CASSRTGWSGYTF.

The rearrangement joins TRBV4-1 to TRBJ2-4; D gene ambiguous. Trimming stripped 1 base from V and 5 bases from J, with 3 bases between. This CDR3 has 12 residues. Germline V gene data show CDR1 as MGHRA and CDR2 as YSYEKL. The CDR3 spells CASSQGQNIQYF. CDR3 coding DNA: TGCGCCAGCAGCCAAGGACAAAACATTCAGTACTTC.

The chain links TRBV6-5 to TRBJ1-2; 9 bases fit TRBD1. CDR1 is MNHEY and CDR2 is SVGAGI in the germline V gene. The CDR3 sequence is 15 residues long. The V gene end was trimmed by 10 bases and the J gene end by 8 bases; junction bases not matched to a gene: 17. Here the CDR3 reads CATGGGQGEWGGYTF. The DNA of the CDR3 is TGTGCCACTGGGGGGGGACAGGGAGAGTGGGGCGGCTACACCTTC.

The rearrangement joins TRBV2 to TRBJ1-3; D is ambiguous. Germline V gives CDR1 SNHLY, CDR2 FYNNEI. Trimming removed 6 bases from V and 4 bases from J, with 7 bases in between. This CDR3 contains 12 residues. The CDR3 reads CASSLQGNTIYF. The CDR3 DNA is TGTGCCAGCAGCCTTCAGGGAAACACCATATATTTT.

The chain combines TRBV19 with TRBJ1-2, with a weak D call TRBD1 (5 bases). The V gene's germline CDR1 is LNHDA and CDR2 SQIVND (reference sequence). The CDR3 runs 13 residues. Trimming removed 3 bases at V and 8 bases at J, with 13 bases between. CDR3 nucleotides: TGTGCCAGTAGTATCACCCCTAGGGGCGGCTACACCTTC. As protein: CASSITPRGGYTF.

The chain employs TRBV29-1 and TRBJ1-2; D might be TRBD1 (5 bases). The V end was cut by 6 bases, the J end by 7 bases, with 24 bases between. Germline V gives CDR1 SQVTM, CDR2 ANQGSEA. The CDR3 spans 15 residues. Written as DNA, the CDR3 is TGCAGCGTCCTTTCCGGGGGTCGACGTTTGGGTGGCTACACCTTC. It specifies CSVLSGGRRLGGYTF.

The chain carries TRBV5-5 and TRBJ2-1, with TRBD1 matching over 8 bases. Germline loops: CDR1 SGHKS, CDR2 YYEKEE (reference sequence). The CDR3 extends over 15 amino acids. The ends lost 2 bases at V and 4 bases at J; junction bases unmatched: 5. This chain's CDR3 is CASSFSRGRYNEQFF. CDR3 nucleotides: TGTGCCAGCAGCTTCTCCAGGGGGCGTTACAATGAGCAGTTCTTC.

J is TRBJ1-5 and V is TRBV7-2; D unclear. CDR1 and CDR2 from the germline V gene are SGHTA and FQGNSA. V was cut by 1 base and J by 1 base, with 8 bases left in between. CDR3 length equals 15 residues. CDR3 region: CASSLGGTSNQPQHF. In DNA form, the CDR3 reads TGTGCCAGCAGCTTAGGGGGAACAAGCAATCAGCCCCAGCATTTT.